A single sample gave rise to the 6 T cell receptor beta chains below, sequenced in a study of CD8 T cells in Susac syndrome (dated by TCRdb to the late 2010s). The library was produced with the immunoSEQ multiplex PCR assay. RNA was extracted using the RNeasy kit, and roughly 0.5 to 1 microgram was reverse transcribed with random hexamers. The public reads were quality trimmed at Q25 with fastp and then assembled into clones with MiXCR by TCRdb, keeping productive beta chains. Every CDR3 protein is listed once, alongside the most common genes and DNA of its rows. The table for this sample lists some 200,000 distinct CDR3 sequences; 90% to 96% of them were counted only once. Roughly 0.093% of the sample goes to the ten largest clones. Specimen: CD4+ T cells from PBMCs. These receptors all stem from a human donor with Susac syndrome.

The rearrangement uses TRBV20-1 and TRBJ2-7; 8 positions agree with TRBD1. After removal of 6 bases from V and 6 bases from J, the junction contained 7 bases not matched to a gene. Germline assignment: CDR1 DFQATT and CDR2 SNEGSKA (reference sequence). This CDR3 spans 12 amino acids. The CDR3 protein is CSAKGQVSEQYF. CDR3 bases: TGCAGTGCGAAGGGACAGGTGAGCGAGCAGTACTTC.

This chain uses TRBV20-1 with TRBJ2-5; 7 bases line up with TRBD1. The CDR3 consists of 12 residues. CDR1 DFQATT and CDR2 SNEGSKA come from the germline V gene (reference sequence). The junction had 5 bases not matched to a gene; V was cut back by 5 bases and J by 5 bases. The chain's CDR3 is CSALGQVETQYF. The CDR3 DNA follows: TGCAGTGCTCTCGGACAGGTGGAGACCCAGTACTTC.

The chain recombines TRBV6-5 with TRBJ2-5; TRBD1 aligns across 8 bases. The CDR3 runs to 18 residues. The germline CDR1 and CDR2 sequences are MNHEY and SVGAGI. The trim removed 2 bases at V and 1 base at J, leaving 12 bases unmatched. CDR3 sequence (DNA): TGTGCCAGCAGTTACCGACTCCCCGGGACAGGTCCCCAAGAGACCCAGTACTTC. Amino acids: CASSYRLPGTGPQETQYF.

The chain links TRBV10-3 to TRBJ2-1; 9 bases line up with TRBD2. Germline V CDR1 and CDR2: ENHRY, SYGVKD. This CDR3 comprises 14 residues. The CDR3: CAVGGTSSSNEQFF. The CDR3 nucleotides are TGTGCGGTCGGGGGGACTAGCTCTAGCAATGAGCAGTTCTTC.

The chain uses TRBV6-1 and TRBJ2-3; TRBD2 aligns across 8 bases. CDR3 length equals 16 residues. The germline V gene encodes CDR1 MNHNS and CDR2 SASEGT. The V and J ends lost 6 bases and 4 bases, in that order; junction bases with no gene match: 12. CDR3 DNA sequence: TGTGCCAGCAGAACTGGACTAGCCTCCAGTCCAGATACGCAGTATTTT. It encodes CASRTGLASSPDTQYF.

The chain combines TRBV5-1 with TRBJ2-5, with D tentatively TRBD2 (7 bases). The V and J ends lost 3 bases and 4 bases respectively, with 22 bases between them. This CDR3 comprises 17 residues. Germline lookup yields CDR1 SGHRS and CDR2 YFSETQ. The CDR3 sequence: CASSYAGPQGGGETQYF. The CDR3 nucleotides read TGCGCCAGCAGCTACGCCGGGCCCCAGGGAGGGGGAGAGACCCAGTACTTC.